The rows below give T cell receptor beta chains drawn from one sample of a study of PD-L1 blockade in urothelial cancer. Sequenced by immunoSEQ multiplex PCR; TCRdb stores in-frame clones only, minus some. The data show 55,000 to 85,000 clones, 65% to 85% seen once. The sequencing here drew on PBMCs, taken around atezolizumab (anti-PD-L1) treatment. The source of these receptors is a woman in her seventies with urothelial cancer. The CDR3 runs from the conserved cysteine through the conserved F or W. A D gene is named only where the DNA matches it firmly. Clone sizes are given selectively: once, few, many, or a class where the clone is expanded.

d_call | clone_size | j_call | v_call | cdr3_aa | cdr3_nt
TRBD2 | - | TRBJ2-7 | TRBV19 | CASSIAGGSGYEQYF | TGTGCCAGTAGTATAGCGGGCGGGAGCGGCTACGAGCAGTACTTC
TRBD1 | few | TRBJ1-2 | TRBV19 | CASSLRTGYLNYGYTF | TGTGCCAGTAGCCTAAGGACAGGCTACCTTAACTATGGCTACACCTTC
- | - | TRBJ1-2 | TRBV9 | CASSSPSGLLSGGYTF | TGTGCCAGCAGCTCCCCCTCGGGACTCCTTTCGGGAGGCTACACCTTC
TRBD1 | - | TRBJ1-1 | TRBV5-4 | CASSSGQGIWEAEAFF | TGTGCCAGCAGCTCAGGACAGGGGATTTGGGAAGCTGAAGCTTTCTTT
- | once | TRBJ2-3 | TRBV27 | CASSVDSYPDTQYF | TGTGCCAGCAGCGTGGACAGCTACCCAGATACGCAGTATTTT
TRBD1 | - | TRBJ2-2 | TRBV2 | CARDRVRDTGELFF | TGTGCCAGAGACAGGGTACGTGACACCGGGGAGCTGTTTTTT
TRBD1 | - | TRBJ1-2 | TRBV6-6 | CASRAMTGEIYGYTF | TGTGCCAGCAGGGCTATGACAGGGGAAATCTATGGCTACACCTTC
TRBD1 | - | TRBJ1-2 | TRBV29-1 | CSVVTGAFGYGYTF | TGCAGCGTTGTCACAGGGGCCTTTGGCTATGGCTACACCTTC
- | - | TRBJ1-3 | TRBV6-6 | CASTYGTGSGNTIYF | TGTGCCAGCACCTACGGCACGGGTTCTGGAAACACCATATATTTT
TRBD1 | - | TRBJ2-1 | TRBV18 | CASSPGQGYYNEQFF | TGTGCCAGCTCACCGGGACAGGGGTACTACAATGAGCAGTTCTTC
TRBD2 | - | TRBJ2-1 | TRBV5-1 | CASSKGLAGDNEQFF | TGCGCCAGCAGCAAAGGACTAGCGGGGGACAATGAGCAGTTCTTC
TRBD1 | few | TRBJ2-3 | TRBV7-9 | CASSLVFQGAVDTQYF | TGTGCCAGCAGCTTAGTTTTCCAGGGGGCCGTAGATACGCAGTATTTT
- | - | TRBJ1-3 | TRBV10-3 | CAISDRGGSGNTIYF | TGTGCCATCAGTGATCGGGGGGGCTCTGGAAACACCATATATTTT
TRBD2 | - | TRBJ2-7 | TRBV30 | CAWSRGSGNYEQYF | TGTGCCTGGAGTAGGGGTAGCGGGAACTACGAGCAGTACTTC
TRBD2 | - | TRBJ2-3 | TRBV6-1 | CASSERTSGTSTDTQYF | TGTGCCAGCAGTGAAAGAACTAGCGGAACTAGCACAGATACGCAGTATTTT
TRBD2 | - | TRBJ2-5 | TRBV5-1 | CASSLGLAGGNQETQYF | TGCGCCAGCAGCTTAGGACTAGCGGGGGGAAACCAAGAGACCCAGTACTTC
- | - | TRBJ1-4 | TRBV2 | CASSLRNSEKLFF | TGTGCCAGCAGTCTCCGGAACAGTGAAAAACTGTTTTTT
- | - | TRBJ2-3 | TRBV11-2 | CASSLGVMRITDTQYF | TGTGCCAGCAGCCTGGGAGTGATGAGGATCACAGATACGCAGTATTTT
- | - | TRBJ1-4 | TRBV2 | CASSGQATNEKLFF | TGTGCCAGCAGTGGGCAGGCAACTAATGAAAAACTGTTTTTT
TRBD2 | - | TRBJ2-7 | TRBV4-2 | CASSQEVALLAGAYEQYF | TGTGCCAGCAGCCAAGAGGTAGCATTACTAGCGGGGGCCTACGAGCAGTACTTC
- | - | TRBJ2-7 | TRBV4-2 | CASSQVEQQGNEQYF | TGTGCCAGCAGCCAAGTGGAGCAACAGGGTAACGAGCAGTACTTC
- | - | TRBJ1-6 | TRBV19 | CASTNSYNSPLHF | TGTGCCAGTACCAACTCCTATAATTCACCCCTCCACTTT
- | - | TRBJ2-2 | TRBV7-2 | CASSPGGTGELFF | TGTGCCAGCAGCCCCGGGGGAACCGGGGAGCTGTTTTTT
TRBD2 | - | TRBJ2-1 | TRBV28 | CASSFVLAGYYNEQFF | TGTGCCAGCAGTTTTGTGCTAGCGGGATACTACAATGAGCAGTTCTTC
- | - | TRBJ2-3 | TRBV6-1 | CASSDLSSVITDTQYF | TGTGCCAGCAGTGACCTGTCTAGCGTGATAACAGATACGCAGTATTTT
- | - | TRBJ1-5 | TRBV6-5 | CASRRAPGNQPQHF | TGTGCCAGCAGGAGGGCCCCAGGCAATCAGCCCCAGCATTTT
- | - | TRBJ1-5 | TRBV19 | CASTADSGRSNQPQHF | TGTGCCAGTACCGCGGACAGTGGGAGAAGCAATCAGCCCCAGCATTTT
TRBD1 | - | TRBJ2-1 | TRBV6-1 | CASSATGTGAFF | TGTGCCAGCAGTGCCACCGGGACAGGGGCGTTCTTC
TRBD2 | - | TRBJ2-1 | TRBV28 | CASSPLTSGRANEQFF | TGTGCCAGCAGTCCCCTGACTAGCGGGAGGGCGAATGAGCAGTTCTTC
- | many | TRBJ2-1 | TRBV4-2 | CASSLDLVWTINNEQFF | TGTGCCAGCAGCCTAGACCTTGTCTGGACTATCAACAATGAGCAGTTCTTC
TRBD2 | - | TRBJ2-5 | TRBV6-1 | CASSLAGGPETQYF | TGTGCCAGCAGTTTAGCGGGAGGGCCAGAGACCCAGTACTTC
- | - | TRBJ1-2 | TRBV19 | CASSIISALDSAYYGYTF | TGTGCCAGTAGTATCATTTCGGCGCTAGACAGTGCCTACTATGGCTACACCTTC
- | - | TRBJ1-2 | TRBV19 | CASSEAPYGYTF | TGTGCCAGTAGTGAGGCCCCGTACGGCTACACCTTC
- | - | TRBJ1-1 | TRBV7-9 | CASSNPRQNTEAFF | TGTGCCAGCTCTAATCCGCGACAGAACACTGAAGCTTTCTTT
TRBD2 | once | TRBJ2-1 | TRBV7-6 | CASSLRTSGAEQFF | TGTGCCAGCAGCTTAAGGACTAGCGGGGCTGAGCAGTTCTTC
- | once | TRBJ1-4 | TRBV4-1 | CASSHPGEIGGRSNEKLFF | TGCGCCAGCAGCCATCCCGGGGAGATCGGGGGGCGATCTAATGAAAAACTGTTTTTT
- | - | TRBJ2-1 | TRBV27 | CASNPDSSSYNEQFF | TGTGCCAGCAACCCGGACTCTAGCTCCTACAATGAGCAGTTCTTC
- | - | TRBJ2-3 | TRBV10-1 | CASSMQTDTQYF | TGCGCCAGCAGTATGCAGACAGATACGCAGTATTTT
- | - | TRBJ1-2 | TRBV5-6 | CASSLEQPPYGYTF | TGTGCCAGCAGCTTGGAGCAACCTCCCTATGGCTACACCTTC
TRBD2 | - | TRBJ2-7 | TRBV18 | CASSPPGGAYEQYF | TGTGCCAGCTCACCCCCGGGGGGGGCTTACGAGCAGTACTTC
TRBD1 | - | TRBJ1-2 | TRBV6-1 | CASSEFVQGATGYTF | TGTGCCAGCAGTGAATTTGTTCAGGGGGCGACCGGCTACACCTTC
- | - | TRBJ2-7 | TRBV7-2 | CASSLATGPSYEQYF | TGTGCCAGCAGCTTAGCGACAGGCCCTAGCTACGAGCAGTACTTC
- | - | TRBJ1-2 | TRBV7-9 | CASSPSAGYYGYTF | TGTGCCAGCAGCCCCTCAGCAGGGTACTATGGCTACACCTTC
TRBD2 | - | TRBJ2-1 | TRBV5-1 | CASTGLAGNEQFF | TGCGCCAGCACCGGGCTAGCGGGCAATGAGCAGTTCTTC